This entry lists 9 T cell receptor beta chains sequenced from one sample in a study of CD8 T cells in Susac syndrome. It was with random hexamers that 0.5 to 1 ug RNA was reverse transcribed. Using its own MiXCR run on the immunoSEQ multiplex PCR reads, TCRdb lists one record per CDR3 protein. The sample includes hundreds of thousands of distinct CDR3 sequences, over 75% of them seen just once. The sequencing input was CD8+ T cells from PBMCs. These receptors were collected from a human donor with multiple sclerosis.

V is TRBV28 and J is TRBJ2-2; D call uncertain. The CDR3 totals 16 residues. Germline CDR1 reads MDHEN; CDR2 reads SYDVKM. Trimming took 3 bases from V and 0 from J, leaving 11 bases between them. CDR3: CASSFPAETNTGELFF. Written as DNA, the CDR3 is TGTGCCAGCAGTTTCCCCGCAGAGACGAACACCGGGGAGCTGTTTTTT.

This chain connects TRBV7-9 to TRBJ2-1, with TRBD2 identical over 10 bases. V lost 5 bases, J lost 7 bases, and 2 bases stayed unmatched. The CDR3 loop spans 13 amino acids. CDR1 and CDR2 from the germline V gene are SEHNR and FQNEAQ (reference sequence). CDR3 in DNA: TGTGCCAGCAGCGTACTAGCGGGAAATGAGCAGTTCTTC. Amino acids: CASSVLAGNEQFF.

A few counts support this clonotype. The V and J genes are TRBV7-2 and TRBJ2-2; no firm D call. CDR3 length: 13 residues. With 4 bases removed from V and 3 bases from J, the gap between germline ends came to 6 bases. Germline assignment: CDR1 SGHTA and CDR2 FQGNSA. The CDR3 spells CASSWTYTGELFF. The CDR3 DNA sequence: TGTGCCAGCAGCTGGACCTACACCGGGGAGCTGTTTTTT.

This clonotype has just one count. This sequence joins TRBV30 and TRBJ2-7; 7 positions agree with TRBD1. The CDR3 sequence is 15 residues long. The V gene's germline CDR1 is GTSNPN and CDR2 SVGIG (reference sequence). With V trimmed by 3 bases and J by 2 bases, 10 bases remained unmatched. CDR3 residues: CAWRERDSATYEQYF. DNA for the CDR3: TGTGCCTGGAGAGAAAGGGACAGCGCAACCTACGAGCAGTACTTC.

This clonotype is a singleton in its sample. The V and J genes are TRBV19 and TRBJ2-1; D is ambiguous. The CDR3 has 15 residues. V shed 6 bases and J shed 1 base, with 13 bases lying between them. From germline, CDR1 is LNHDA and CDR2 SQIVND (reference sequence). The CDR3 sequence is CASRGSTASYNEQFF. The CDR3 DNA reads TGTGCCAGTAGGGGCTCGACGGCGTCCTACAATGAGCAGTTCTTC.

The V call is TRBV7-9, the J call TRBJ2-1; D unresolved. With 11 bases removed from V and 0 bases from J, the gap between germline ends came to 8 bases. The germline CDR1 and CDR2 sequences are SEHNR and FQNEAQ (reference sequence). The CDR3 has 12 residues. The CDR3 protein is CALRSSYNEQFF. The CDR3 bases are TGTGCCCTAAGGAGCTCCTACAATGAGCAGTTCTTC. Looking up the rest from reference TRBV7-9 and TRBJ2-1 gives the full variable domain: DTGVSQNPRHKITKRGQNVTFRCDPISEHNRLYWYRQTLGQGPEFLTYFQNEAQLEKSRLLSDRFSAERPKGSFSTLEIQRTEQGDSAMYLCALRSSYNEQFFGPGTRLTVL.

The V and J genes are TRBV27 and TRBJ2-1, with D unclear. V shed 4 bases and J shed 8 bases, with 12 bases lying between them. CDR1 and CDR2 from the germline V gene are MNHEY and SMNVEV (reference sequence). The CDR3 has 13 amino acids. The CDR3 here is CASSSAGGDEQFF. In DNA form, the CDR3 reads TGTGCCAGCAGTTCCGCCGGCGGAGATGAGCAGTTCTTC.

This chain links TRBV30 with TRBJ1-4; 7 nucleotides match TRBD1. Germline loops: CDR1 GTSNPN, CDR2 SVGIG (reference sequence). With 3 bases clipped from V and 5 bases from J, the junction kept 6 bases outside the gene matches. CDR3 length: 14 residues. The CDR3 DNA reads TGTGCCTGGAGCGACGACAGGGAAAATGAAAAACTGTTTTTT. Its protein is CAWSDDRENEKLFF.

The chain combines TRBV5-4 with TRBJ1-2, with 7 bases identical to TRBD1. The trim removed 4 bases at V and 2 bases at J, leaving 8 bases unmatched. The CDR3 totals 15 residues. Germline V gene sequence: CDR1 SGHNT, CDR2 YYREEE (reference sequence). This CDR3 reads CASSLRQGPNYGYTF. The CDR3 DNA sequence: TGTGCCAGCAGCCTGAGACAGGGACCGAACTATGGCTACACCTTC.